The present TCR beta chain was sequenced within a study of spatial heterogeneity in lung cancer. Whole-study context: Alpha-chain sequences were detected in numbers that were consistently lower than beta-chain sequences. Study results and limitations: The number of expanded tumor alpha and beta chains correlated with mutation number.

Stated time point: sample taken at primary tumor resection. Frozen PBMC, nontumor lung or tumor provided whole RNA, which was sequenced unsorted. This CDR3 contains 14 residues. V was trimmed by 2 bases and J by 6 bases, leaving 12 bases between them. The germline CDR1 and CDR2 sequences are MDHEN and SYDVKM. TCRdb independently ran MiXCR on the 5' RACE reads; one entry per CDR3 protein. The table records around 4,000 distinct CDR3 sequences, approximately 28% of them present only once. This clonotype occurred many times. As yet, its antigen is unknown. This beta chain was picked up by a library intended for alpha chains and is off target, so its count carries little meaning.

This receptor was taken from a male donor with early-stage non-small cell lung cancer. The sequenced sample was lung tumor tissue, obtained at surgery. This rearrangement joins TRBV28 to TRBJ2-3, with D possibly matching TRBD1 (6 bases). The CDR3, as DNA: TGTGCCAGCAGTTTAGACAGGCCGGGGGATACGCAGTATTTT. The encoded protein is CASSLDRPGDTQYF.